Each of the 4 T cell receptor beta chains below was sequenced from the same sample in a study of response to subunit inactivated influenza vaccine. TCRdb used MiXCR to reprocess the RT-PCR reads, holding one entry per CDR3 protein. The sample carries just under 550,000 distinct CDR3 sequences, approximately 20% recorded once. This sample also appeared in a second study, on T cells expressing NK-cell markers. From that report: Making the TCR beta cDNA relied on 5'RACE template switching with UMIs.

Sample: CD4+ T cells sorted from PBMCs, taken 11 to 12 days after vaccination. The origin of the receptors is a man aged 45-60 years who received an inactivated influenza vaccine.

The chain joins TRBV6-5 to TRBJ1-4, with D possibly TRBD1 on 5 matching bases. Germline CDR1 and CDR2: MNHEY and SVGAGI. The CDR3 length is 15 residues. Trimming removed 4 bases from V and 8 bases from J, with 17 bases in between. The CDR3 protein is CASSLASGLTEKLFF. DNA for the CDR3: TGTGCCAGCAGTTTAGCGTCGGGACTGACGGAAAAACTGTTTTTT.

The table lists this clonotype with a few counts. V and J are TRBV11-2 and TRBJ2-1, with 7 positions matching TRBD2. The CDR3 runs to 16 residues. CDR1 is SGHAT and CDR2 is FQNNGV in the germline V gene. Germline trimming cut 1 base from V and 2 bases from J; bases unmatched to any gene: 5. DNA of the CDR3: TGTGCCAGCAGCTTAGTCGTCGCGGGGGCCTACAATGAGCAGTTCTTC. Residues: CASSLVVAGAYNEQFF.

The genes are TRBV23-1 and TRBJ1-1; D ambiguous. TRBV23-1 is known as an ORF, though its function is uncertain. The CDR3 is made up of 16 amino acids. With 0 bases removed from V and 3 bases from J, the gap between germline ends came to 14 bases. The CDR3 loop reads CASSQSTPRRHTEAFF. CDR3 DNA sequence: TGCGCCAGCAGTCAATCCACACCCCGGAGGCACACTGAAGCTTTCTTT.

This clonotype was seen ten or more times. The V and J genes are TRBV12-3 or TRBV12-4 and TRBJ1-1; D possibly corresponds to TRBD1 (6 bases). The CDR3 totals 14 residues. Trimming removed 2 bases at V and 2 bases at J, with 9 bases between. The CDR3 sequence: CASSLTGTNTEAFF. CDR3 in DNA: TGTGCCAGCAGTTTAACAGGGACAAACACTGAAGCTTTCTTT.